The clone carrying this TCR beta chain was counted between two and nine times. Its matching antigen is unknown. These data originate in a study of cytomegalovirus exposure and HLA in healthy donors. Study results and caveats: Presence/absence comparisons presumed near-even sequencing depth among donors.

The CDR3 loop spans 14 amino acids. Germline V gene lookup returns CDR1 SGHDT and CDR2 YYEEEE. The ends lost 3 bases at V and 8 bases at J; junction bases unmatched: 7. It was with 60 Vbeta and 13 Jbeta primers that the PCR ran. Using immunoSEQ multiplex PCR, the repertoire was profiled, and TCRdb retains in-frame clones only, with some absent. The sample has about 160,000 clones; about 80% are singletons. The clonotype originates from a man aged 45 to 65 in good health and CMV-seropositive. The chain combines TRBV5-6 with TRBJ1-4; TRBD1 aligns across 7 bases. Material for sequencing was PBMCs. CDR3 DNA sequence: TGTGCCAGCAGCTCGACAGGGTTGGAGGAAAAACTGTTTTTT. It yields the protein CASSSTGLEEKLFF.